This paragraph covers one T cell receptor beta chain sequence. What it recognizes is unknown. The sample belongs to a study of T cell responses to AZD1222 COVID-19 vaccine. Overall study results and limits: Nearly half of spike-specific TCRs reportedly target unmutated variant regions. No day 14 peak samples; only post-peak repertoires were characterized. Females made up more of the donors, who were largely white British, and clonal diversity may have come out too low.

Libraries were prepared by immunoSEQ multiplex PCR; TCRdb keeps only in-frame clonotypes and omits some of them. The profile covers around 130,000 clones, with approximately 86% appearing a single time and 1.3% to 1.5% taken by the ten largest. This TCR was recovered from an adult in good health. Material: peripheral blood, obtained on day 0 of AZD1222 vaccination.

CDR3 region: CASSTGDRASYEQYF. CDR3 coding DNA: TGTGCCAGCAGTACAGGGGATCGAGCATCCTACGAGCAGTACTTC. The J gene is TRBJ2-7, the V gene TRBV2, with 7 bases aligning to TRBD1. This CDR3 is 15 amino acids long. The V gene end was trimmed by 5 bases and the J gene end by 1 base; junction bases not matched to a gene: 8. Germline-derived CDR1 and CDR2 are SNHLY and FYNNEI.